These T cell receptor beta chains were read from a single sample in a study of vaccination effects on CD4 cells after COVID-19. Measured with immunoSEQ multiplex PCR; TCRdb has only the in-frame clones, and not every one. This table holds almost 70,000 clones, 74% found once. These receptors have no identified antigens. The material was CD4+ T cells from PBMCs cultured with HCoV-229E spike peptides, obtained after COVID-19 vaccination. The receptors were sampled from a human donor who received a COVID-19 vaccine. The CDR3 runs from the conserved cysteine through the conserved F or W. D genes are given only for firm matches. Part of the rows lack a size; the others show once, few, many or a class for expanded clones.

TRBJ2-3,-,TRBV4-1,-,CASSQGDLFSADTQYF,TGCGCCAGCAGCCAAGGGGACCTTTTTAGCGCAGATACGCAGTATTTT
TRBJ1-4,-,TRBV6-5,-,CASSRRSTNEKLFF,TGTGCCAGCAGTCGCCGCTCAACTAATGAAAAACTGTTTTTT
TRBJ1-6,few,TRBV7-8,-,CASSLASPGSGNSPLHF,TGTGCCAGCAGCTTAGCCTCCCCGGGGTCCGGTAATTCACCCCTCCACTTT
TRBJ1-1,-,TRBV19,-,CASSMRWVTNTEAFF,TGTGCCAGTAGTATGAGATGGGTTACGAACACTGAAGCTTTCTTT
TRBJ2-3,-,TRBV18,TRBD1,CASSADRGPTDTQYF,TGTGCCAGCTCAGCGGACAGGGGTCCTACAGATACGCAGTATTTT
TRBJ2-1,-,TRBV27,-,CASSLYPLRPSEIYNEQFF,TGTGCCAGCAGTTTATACCCCCTCAGGCCTAGCGAGATTTACAATGAGCAGTTCTTC
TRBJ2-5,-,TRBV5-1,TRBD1,CASSPGSDRGQETQYF,TGCGCCAGCAGCCCCGGGTCGGACAGGGGACAAGAGACCCAGTACTTC
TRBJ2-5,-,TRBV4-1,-,CASSQGRGSETQYF,TGCGCCAGCAGCCAAGGGAGGGGTTCAGAGACCCAGTACTTC
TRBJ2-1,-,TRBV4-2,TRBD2,CASSQVGTSGQNNEQFF,TGTGCCAGCAGCCAAGTAGGGACTAGCGGCCAGAACAATGAGCAGTTCTTC
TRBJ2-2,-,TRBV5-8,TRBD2,CASTPPLAGGTNTGELFF,TGTGCCAGCACTCCTCCGCTAGCGGGGGGAACGAACACCGGGGAGCTGTTTTTT
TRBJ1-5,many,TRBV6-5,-,CASSPRAKMNQPQHF,TGTGCCAGCAGTCCCCGAGCAAAAATGAATCAGCCCCAGCATTTT
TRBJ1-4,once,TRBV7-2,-,CASSLGGGDRGEKLFF,TGTGCCAGCAGCTTGGGAGGCGGGGACCGGGGTGAAAAACTGTTTTTT
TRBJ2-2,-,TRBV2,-,CASSLNPRTGELFF,TGTGCCAGCAGCCTAAACCCGAGGACCGGGGAGCTGTTTTTT
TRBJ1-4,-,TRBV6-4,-,CASREIQEKLFF,TGTGCCAGCAGAGAAATACAGGAAAAACTGTTTTTT
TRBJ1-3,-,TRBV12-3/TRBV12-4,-,CASRAYSGNTIYF,TGTGCCAGCAGAGCTTACTCTGGAAACACCATATATTTT
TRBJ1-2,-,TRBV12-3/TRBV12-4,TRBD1,CASRRQGYGYTF,TGTGCCAGCAGGAGACAGGGCTATGGCTACACCTTC
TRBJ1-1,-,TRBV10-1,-,CASRVTANTEAFF,TGCGCCAGCAGGGTAACCGCGAACACTGAAGCTTTCTTT
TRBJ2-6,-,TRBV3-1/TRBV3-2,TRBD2,CASSLSPWTSRLLLRANVLTF,TGTGCCAGCAGCCTGTCACCCTGGACTAGCCGCCTACTGTTGAGGGCCAACGTCCTGACTTTC
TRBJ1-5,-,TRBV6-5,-,CASVLLGDQPQHF,TGTGCCAGCGTTTTACTGGGTGATCAGCCCCAGCATTTT
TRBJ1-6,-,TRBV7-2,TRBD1,CASSFDRGFSPLHF,TGTGCCAGCAGCTTTGACAGGGGGTTTTCACCCCTCCACTTT
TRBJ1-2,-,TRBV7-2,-,CASSLGDYGYTF,TGTGCCAGCAGCTTAGGCGACTATGGCTACACCTTC
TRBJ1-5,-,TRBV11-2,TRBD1,CASRPGTGDNQPQHF,TGTGCCAGCAGGCCCGGGACAGGGGATAATCAGCCCCAGCATTTT
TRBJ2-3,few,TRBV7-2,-,CASSFRGPPLFVTDTQYF,TGTGCCAGCAGCTTTAGGGGCCCGCCTTTATTCGTCACAGATACGCAGTATTTT
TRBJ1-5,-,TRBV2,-,CASSVESNQPQHF,TGTGCCAGCAGTGTAGAGAGCAATCAGCCCCAGCATTTT
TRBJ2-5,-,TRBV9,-,CASSAGIQETQYF,TGTGCCAGCAGCGCAGGGATCCAAGAGACCCAGTACTTC
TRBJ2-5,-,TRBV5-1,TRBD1,CASSLATGAGETQYF,TGCGCCAGCAGCCTGGCGACAGGGGCCGGGGAGACCCAGTACTTC
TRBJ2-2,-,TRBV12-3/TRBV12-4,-,CASSLRWAGELFF,TGTGCCAGCAGCTTGCGTTGGGCCGGGGAGCTGTTTTTT
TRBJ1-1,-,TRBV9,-,CASSGLQGEGTEAFF,TGTGCCAGCAGCGGCCTACAGGGTGAGGGGACTGAAGCTTTCTTT
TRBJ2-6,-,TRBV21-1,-,CASSIRQGSGANVLTF,TGTGCCAGCAGCATCCGGCAGGGAAGTGGGGCCAACGTCCTGACTTTC
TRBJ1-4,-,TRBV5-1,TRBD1,CASSRQGQEEKLFF,TGCGCCAGCAGCCGACAGGGTCAGGAGGAAAAACTGTTTTTT
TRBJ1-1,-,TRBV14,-,CASSHFNRAHMNTEAFF,TGTGCCAGCAGCCATTTTAACAGGGCCCACATGAACACTGAAGCTTTCTTT
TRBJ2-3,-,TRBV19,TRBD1,CASSPRQGKSTDTQYF,TGTGCCAGTAGTCCTAGACAGGGGAAAAGCACAGATACGCAGTATTTT
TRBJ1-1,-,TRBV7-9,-,CASSLEGLLNTEAFF,TGTGCCAGCAGCTTAGAGGGGTTACTGAACACTGAAGCTTTCTTT
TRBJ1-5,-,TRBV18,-,CASSPRNTGIANQPQHF,TGTGCCAGCTCACCACGCAATACAGGGATTGCGAATCAGCCCCAGCATTTT
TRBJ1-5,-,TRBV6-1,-,CASRAYGDSNQPQHF,TGTGCCAGCAGAGCTTACGGGGATAGCAATCAGCCCCAGCATTTT
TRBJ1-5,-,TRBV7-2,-,CASSTLQGQPQHF,TGTGCCAGCAGCACACTACAGGGCCAGCCCCAGCATTTT
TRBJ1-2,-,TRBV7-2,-,CASSLGQVPNYGYTF,TGTGCCAGCAGCTTAGGGCAAGTTCCCAACTATGGCTACACCTTC
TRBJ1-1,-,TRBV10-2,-,CASSESGGGTEAFF,TGCGCCAGCAGTGAGTCAGGGGGGGGCACTGAAGCTTTCTTT
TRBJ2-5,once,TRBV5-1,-,CASSFIPTGEPQETQYF,TGCGCCAGCAGCTTTATACCGACAGGCGAGCCCCAAGAGACCCAGTACTTC
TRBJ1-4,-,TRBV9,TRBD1,CASSRTGEVPGGGEKLFF,TGTGCCAGCAGCCGTACTGGGGAAGTCCCAGGGGGTGGCGAAAAACTGTTTTTT
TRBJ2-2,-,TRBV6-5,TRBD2,CATSGLANTGELFF,TGTGCCACCTCTGGACTAGCGAACACCGGGGAGCTGTTTTTT
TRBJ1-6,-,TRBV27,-,CASSWAGATYNSPLHF,TGTGCCAGCAGTTGGGCAGGGGCTACATATAATTCACCCCTCCACTTT
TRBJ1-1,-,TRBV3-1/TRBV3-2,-,CASSRGRKTRGEAFF,TGTGCCAGCAGCCGGGGACGGAAGACTAGGGGTGAAGCTTTCTTT
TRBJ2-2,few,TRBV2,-,CASSSERGGNTGELFF,TGTGCCAGCAGTTCCGAGAGGGGGGGTAACACCGGGGAGCTGTTTTTT
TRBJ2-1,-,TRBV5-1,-,CASSLDGGAYNEQFF,TGCGCCAGCAGCTTGGACGGGGGCGCCTACAATGAGCAGTTCTTC
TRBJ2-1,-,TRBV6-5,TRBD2,CASSYSGGASYNEQFF,TGTGCCAGCAGTTACTCCGGGGGGGCCTCCTACAATGAGCAGTTCTTC
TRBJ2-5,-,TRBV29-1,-,CSVEDRRILETQYF,TGCAGCGTTGAAGACAGGAGGATTTTAGAGACCCAGTACTTC
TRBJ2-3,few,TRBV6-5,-,CASSYSPLTDTQYF,TGTGCCAGCAGTTACTCTCCCCTCACAGATACGCAGTATTTT
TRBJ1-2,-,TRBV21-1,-,CASSKFDGYTF,TGTGCCAGCAGCAAATTTGATGGCTACACCTTC
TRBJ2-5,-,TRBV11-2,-,CAIVPWASSQETQYF,TGTGCCATCGTCCCGTGGGCATCGAGCCAAGAGACCCAGTACTTC
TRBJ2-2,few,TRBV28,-,CASSLGVPGELFF,TGTGCCAGCAGTTTGGGGGTCCCCGGGGAGCTGTTTTTT
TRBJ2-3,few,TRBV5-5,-,CASSFDSNTDTQYF,TGTGCCAGCAGCTTTGACAGTAACACAGATACGCAGTATTTT
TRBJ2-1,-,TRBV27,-,CASRRQGVGEQFF,TGTGCCAGCAGGCGCCAGGGAGTTGGTGAGCAGTTCTTC
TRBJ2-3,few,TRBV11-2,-,CASSLAAGPDTQYF,TGTGCCAGCAGCTTAGCGGCAGGGCCCGATACGCAGTATTTT
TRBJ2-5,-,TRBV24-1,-,CATSDPTKRETQYF,TGTGCCACCAGTGATCCTACTAAGCGAGAGACCCAGTACTTC
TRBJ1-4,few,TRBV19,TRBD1,CASSNRGFKEKLFF,TGTGCCAGTAGTAACAGGGGTTTTAAGGAAAAACTGTTTTTT
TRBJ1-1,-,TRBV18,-,CASSPMGRSFENTEAFF,TGTGCCAGCTCACCAATGGGAAGGTCATTCGAAAACACTGAAGCTTTCTTT
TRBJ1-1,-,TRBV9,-,CASSVGRNTEAFF,TGTGCCAGCAGCGTAGGACGAAACACTGAAGCTTTCTTT
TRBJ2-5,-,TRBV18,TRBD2,CASSPPQASGGVQETQYF,TGTGCCAGCTCACCCCCCCAAGCTAGCGGGGGGGTCCAAGAGACCCAGTACTTC